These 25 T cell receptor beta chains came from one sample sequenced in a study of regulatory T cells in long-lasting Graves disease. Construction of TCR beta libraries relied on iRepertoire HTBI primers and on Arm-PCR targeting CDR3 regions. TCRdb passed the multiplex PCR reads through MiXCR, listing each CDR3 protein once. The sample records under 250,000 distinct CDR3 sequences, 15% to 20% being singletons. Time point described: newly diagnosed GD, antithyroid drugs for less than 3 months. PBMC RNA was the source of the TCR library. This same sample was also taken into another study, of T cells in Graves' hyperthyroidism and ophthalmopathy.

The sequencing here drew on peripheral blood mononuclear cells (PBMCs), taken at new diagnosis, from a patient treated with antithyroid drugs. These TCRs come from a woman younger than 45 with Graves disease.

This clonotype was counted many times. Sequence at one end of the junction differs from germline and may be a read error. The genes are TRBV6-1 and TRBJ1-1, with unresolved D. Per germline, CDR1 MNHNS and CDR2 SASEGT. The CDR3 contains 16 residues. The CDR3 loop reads CASSEVAGRKNTEAFF. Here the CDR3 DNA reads TGTGCCAGCAGCGAAGTCGCGGGAAGGAAGAACACTGAAGCTTTCTTT.

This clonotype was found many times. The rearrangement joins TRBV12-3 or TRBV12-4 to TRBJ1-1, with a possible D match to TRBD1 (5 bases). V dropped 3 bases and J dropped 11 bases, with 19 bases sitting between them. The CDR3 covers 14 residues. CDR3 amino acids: CASSFFKDTQPAFF. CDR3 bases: TGTGCCAGCAGTTTCTTCAAGGACACCCAACCGGCTTTCTTT.

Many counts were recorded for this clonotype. The CDR3 bases are TGCGCCAGCAGCCCGATGACTAGCGGGAACACCGGGGAGCTGTTTTTT. It translates to CASSPMTSGNTGELFF. The chain joins TRBV5-1 to TRBJ2-2, with TRBD2 matching 9 bases. V lost 4 bases, J lost 1 base, and 5 bases stayed unmatched. Germline CDR1 is SGHRS and CDR2 is YFSETQ. CDR3 length: 16 amino acids. Full variable domain (rest looked up from reference TRBV5-1 and TRBJ2-2): KAGVTQTPRYLIKTRGQQVTLSCSPISGHRSVSWYQQTPGQGLQFLFEYFSETQRNKGNFPGRFSGRQFSNSRSEMNVSTLELGDSALYLCASSPMTSGNTGELFFGEGSRLTVL.

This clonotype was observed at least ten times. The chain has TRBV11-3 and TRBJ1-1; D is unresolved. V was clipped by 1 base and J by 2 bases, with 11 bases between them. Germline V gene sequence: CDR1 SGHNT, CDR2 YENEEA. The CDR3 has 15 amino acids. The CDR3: CASSLAVRSNTEAFF. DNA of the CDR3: TGTGCCAGCAGCTTAGCCGTTAGGAGTAACACTGAAGCTTTCTTT.

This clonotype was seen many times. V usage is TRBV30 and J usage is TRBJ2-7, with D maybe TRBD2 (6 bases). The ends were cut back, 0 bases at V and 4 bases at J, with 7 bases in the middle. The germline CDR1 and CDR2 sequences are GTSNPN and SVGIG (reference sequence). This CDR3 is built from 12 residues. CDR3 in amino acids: CAWSVRGYEQYF. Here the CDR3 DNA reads TGTGCCTGGAGTGTACGGGGGTACGAGCAGTACTTC.

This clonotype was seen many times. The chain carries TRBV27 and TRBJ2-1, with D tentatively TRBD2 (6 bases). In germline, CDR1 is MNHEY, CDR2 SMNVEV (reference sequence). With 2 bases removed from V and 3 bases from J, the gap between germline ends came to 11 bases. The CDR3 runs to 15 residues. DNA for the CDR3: TGTGCCAGCAGTTTAGGGGGGTCCTACTACAATGAGCAGTTCTTC. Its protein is CASSLGGSYYNEQFF.

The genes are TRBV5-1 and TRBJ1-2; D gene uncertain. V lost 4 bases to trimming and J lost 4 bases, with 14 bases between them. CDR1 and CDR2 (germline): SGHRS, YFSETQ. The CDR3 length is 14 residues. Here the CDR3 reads CASSPVGPGYGYTF. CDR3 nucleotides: TGCGCCAGCAGCCCCGTGGGCCCCGGCTATGGCTACACCTTC. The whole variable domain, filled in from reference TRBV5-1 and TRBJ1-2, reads KAGVTQTPRYLIKTRGQQVTLSCSPISGHRSVSWYQQTPGQGLQFLFEYFSETQRNKGNFPGRFSGRQFSNSRSEMNVSTLELGDSALYLCASSPVGPGYGYTFGSGTRLTVV.

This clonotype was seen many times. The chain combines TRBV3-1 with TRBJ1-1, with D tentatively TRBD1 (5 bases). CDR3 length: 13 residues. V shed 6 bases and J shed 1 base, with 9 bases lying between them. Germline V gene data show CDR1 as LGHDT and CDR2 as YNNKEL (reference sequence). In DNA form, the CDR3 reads TGTGCCAGCAGGAGACAGAAGAACACTGAAGCTTTCTTT. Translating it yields CASRRQKNTEAFF.

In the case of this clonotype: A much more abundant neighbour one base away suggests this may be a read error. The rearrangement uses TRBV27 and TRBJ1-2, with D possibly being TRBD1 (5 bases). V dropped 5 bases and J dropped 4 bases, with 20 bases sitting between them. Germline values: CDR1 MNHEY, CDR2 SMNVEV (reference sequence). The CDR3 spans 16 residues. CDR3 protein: CASSATTDVVFYGYTF. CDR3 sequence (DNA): TGTGCCAGCAGTGCCACGACAGACGTCGTTTTCTATGGCTACACCTTC.

As DNA, the CDR3 is TGTGCCAGCATCAAGACCGGGACATTGGAAAATTCACCCCTCCACTTT. Its protein product is CASIKTGTLENSPLHF. V and J are TRBV6-1 and TRBJ1-6, with D perhaps matching TRBD1 (6 bases). Trimming cost V 7 bases and J 7 bases, with 20 bases left between them. Germline loops: CDR1 MNHNS, CDR2 SASEGT. The CDR3 consists of 16 residues.

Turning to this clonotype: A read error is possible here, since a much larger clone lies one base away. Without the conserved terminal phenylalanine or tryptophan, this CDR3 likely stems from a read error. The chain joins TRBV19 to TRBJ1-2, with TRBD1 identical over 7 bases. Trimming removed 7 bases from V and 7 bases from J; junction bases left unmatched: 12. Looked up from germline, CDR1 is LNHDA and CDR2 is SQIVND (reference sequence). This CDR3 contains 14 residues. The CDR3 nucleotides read TGTGCCAGTAATTCAGGGACAGCCAGTCCTGGCTACACCCTC. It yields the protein CASNSGTASPGYTL.

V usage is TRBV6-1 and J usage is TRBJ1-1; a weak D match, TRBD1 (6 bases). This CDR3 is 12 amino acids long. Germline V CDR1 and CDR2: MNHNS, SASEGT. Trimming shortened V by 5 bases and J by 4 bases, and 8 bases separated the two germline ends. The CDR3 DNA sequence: TGTGCCAGCAGTAGGACAGCCACTGAAGCTTTCTTT. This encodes CASSRTATEAFF.

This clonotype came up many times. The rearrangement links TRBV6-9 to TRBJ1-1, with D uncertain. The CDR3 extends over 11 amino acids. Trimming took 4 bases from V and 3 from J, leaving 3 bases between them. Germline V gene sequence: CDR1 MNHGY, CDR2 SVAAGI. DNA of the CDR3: TGTGCCAGCAGTTCGTACACTGAAGCTTTCTTT. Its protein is CASSSYTEAFF.

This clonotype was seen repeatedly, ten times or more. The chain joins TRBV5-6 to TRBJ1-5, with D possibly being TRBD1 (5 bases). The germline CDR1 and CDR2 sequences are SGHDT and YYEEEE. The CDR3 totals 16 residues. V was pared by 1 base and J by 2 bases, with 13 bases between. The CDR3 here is CASSLLRGEGNQPQHF. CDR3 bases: TGTGCCAGCAGCTTGTTGAGGGGCGAGGGCAATCAGCCCCAGCATTTT.

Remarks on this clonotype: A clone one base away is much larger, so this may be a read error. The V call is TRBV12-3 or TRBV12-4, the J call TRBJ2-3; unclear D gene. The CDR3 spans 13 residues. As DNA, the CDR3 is TGTGCCAGCAGTTTAGGGAGCATAGATACGCAGTATTTT. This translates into CASSLGSIDTQYF.

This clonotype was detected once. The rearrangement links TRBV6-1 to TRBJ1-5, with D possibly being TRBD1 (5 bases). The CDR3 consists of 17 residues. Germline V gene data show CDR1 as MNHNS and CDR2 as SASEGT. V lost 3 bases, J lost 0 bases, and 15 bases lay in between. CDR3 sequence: CASSERAQGYSNQPQHF. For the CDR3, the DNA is TGTGCCAGCAGTGAGAGGGCCCAGGGATATAGCAATCAGCCCCAGCATTTT.

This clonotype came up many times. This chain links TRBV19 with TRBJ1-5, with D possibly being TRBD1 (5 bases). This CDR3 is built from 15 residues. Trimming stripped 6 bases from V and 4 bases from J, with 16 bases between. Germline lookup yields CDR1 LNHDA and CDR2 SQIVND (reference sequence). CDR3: CASSPRGTWNQPQHF. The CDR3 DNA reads TGTGCCAGTAGCCCCCGGGGGACCTGGAATCAGCCCCAGCATTTT.

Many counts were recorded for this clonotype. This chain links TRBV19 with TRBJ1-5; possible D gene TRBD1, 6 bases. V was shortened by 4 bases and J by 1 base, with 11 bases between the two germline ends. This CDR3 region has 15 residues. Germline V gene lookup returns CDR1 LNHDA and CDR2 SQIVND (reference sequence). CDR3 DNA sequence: TGTGCCAGTAGTACCCCGAGGGGGAGCAATCAGCCCCAGCATTTT. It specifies CASSTPRGSNQPQHF.

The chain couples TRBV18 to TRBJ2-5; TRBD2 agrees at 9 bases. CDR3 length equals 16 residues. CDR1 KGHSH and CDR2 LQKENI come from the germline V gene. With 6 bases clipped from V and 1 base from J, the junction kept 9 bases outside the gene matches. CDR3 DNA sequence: TGTGCCAGCTCCCGACAGACTAGCGGACTCCAAGAGACCCAGTACTTC. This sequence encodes CASSRQTSGLQETQYF.

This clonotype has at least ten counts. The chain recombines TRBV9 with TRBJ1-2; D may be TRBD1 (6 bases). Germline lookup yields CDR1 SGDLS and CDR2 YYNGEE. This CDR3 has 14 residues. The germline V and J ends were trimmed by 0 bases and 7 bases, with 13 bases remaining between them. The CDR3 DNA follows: TGTGCCAGCAGCGTAGGGACAGCATTTATTGGCTACACCTTC. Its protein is CASSVGTAFIGYTF.

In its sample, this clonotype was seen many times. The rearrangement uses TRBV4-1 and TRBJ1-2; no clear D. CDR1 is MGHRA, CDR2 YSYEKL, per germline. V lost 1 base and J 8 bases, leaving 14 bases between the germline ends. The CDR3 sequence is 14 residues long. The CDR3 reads CASSQGSVPRGYTF. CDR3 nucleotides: TGCGCCAGCAGCCAAGGGTCAGTGCCGCGCGGCTACACCTTC.

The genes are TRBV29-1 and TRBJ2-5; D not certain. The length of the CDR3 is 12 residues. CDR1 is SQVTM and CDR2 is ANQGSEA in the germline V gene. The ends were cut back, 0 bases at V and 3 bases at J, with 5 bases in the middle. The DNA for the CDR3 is TGCAGCGTTGAAGATCGGGAAGAGACCCAGTACTTC. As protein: CSVEDREETQYF.

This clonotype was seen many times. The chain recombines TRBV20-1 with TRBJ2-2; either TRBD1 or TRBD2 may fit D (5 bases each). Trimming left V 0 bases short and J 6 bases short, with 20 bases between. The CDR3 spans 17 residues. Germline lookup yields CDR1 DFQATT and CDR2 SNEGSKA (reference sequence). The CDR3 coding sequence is TGCAGTGCTAGAGACCACCCATCCGGGACCTCGGCCGGGGAGCTGTTTTTT. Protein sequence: CSARDHPSGTSAGELFF.

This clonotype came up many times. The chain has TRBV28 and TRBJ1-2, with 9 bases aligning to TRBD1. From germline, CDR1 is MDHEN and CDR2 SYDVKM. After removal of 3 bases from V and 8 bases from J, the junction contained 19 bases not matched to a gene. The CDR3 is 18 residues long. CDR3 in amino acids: CASSFPSTPGQGEGGYTF. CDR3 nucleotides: TGTGCCAGCAGTTTCCCTTCAACTCCGGGACAGGGCGAAGGAGGCTACACCTTC.

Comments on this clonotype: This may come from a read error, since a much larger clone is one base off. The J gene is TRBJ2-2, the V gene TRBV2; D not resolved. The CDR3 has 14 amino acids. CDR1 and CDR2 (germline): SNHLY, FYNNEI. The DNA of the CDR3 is TGTGCCAGCAGTGAACTAGGTTACACCGTGGAGCTGTTTTTT. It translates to CASSELGYTVELFF.